These 30 T cell receptor beta chains came from one sample sequenced in a study of CD8 T cells in ankylosing spondylitis. TCRdb called the 5' RACE reads again in MiXCR, with one record for every CDR3 protein. The table shows 300,000 to 400,000 distinct CDR3 sequences, with about 14% occurring only once. Sequencing was carried out using blood, either unsorted or a sorted T cell fraction (not recorded which). Receptors originate from a male donor with ankylosing spondylitis or in good health (not recorded which).

The rearrangement joins TRBV11-2 to TRBJ1-2, with a tentative D call TRBD1 (5 bases). From germline, CDR1 is SGHAT and CDR2 FQNNGV. Deletions cut 5 bases from V and 2 bases from J, with 12 bases between. This CDR3 is 14 amino acids long. The CDR3 nucleotides are TGTGCCAGCAGCCCAAATACAGGCAACTATGGCTACACCTTC. This encodes CASSPNTGNYGYTF. Based on the CDR3 plus reference TRBV11-2 and TRBJ1-2, the full variable domain is EAGVAQSPRYKIIEKRQSVAFWCNPISGHATLYWYQQILGQGPKLLIQFQNNGVVDDSQLPKDRFSAERLKGVDSTLKIQPAKLEDSAVYLCASSPNTGNYGYTFGSGTRLTVV.

The chain joins TRBV7-8 to TRBJ2-2, with TRBD2 matching 13 bases. The V and J ends lost 0 bases and 1 base, in that order; junction bases with no gene match: 5. The CDR3 length is 19 residues. Germline V gene lookup returns CDR1 SGHVS and CDR2 FQNEAQ. The CDR3 DNA reads TGTGCCAGCAGCTTAGCGCTTACTAGCGGGAGGGGGAACACCGGGGAGCTGTTTTTT. Translating it yields CASSLALTSGRGNTGELFF.

The gene calls are TRBV29-1 and TRBJ1-2, with 7 bases matching TRBD1. Germline lookup yields CDR1 SQVTM and CDR2 ANQGSEA. The CDR3 is made up of 11 amino acids. The ends lost 7 bases at V and 4 bases at J; junction bases unmatched: 3. CDR3 in amino acids: CSARGSYGYTF. CDR3 coding DNA: TGCAGCGCCAGGGGGAGCTATGGCTACACCTTC.

This clonotype was observed a few times. The CDR3, as DNA: TGTGCCAGCAGCGTCCTCCTCGCGGGGGGGCGCAATGAGCAGTTCTTC. Protein: CASSVLLAGGRNEQFF. V gene TRBV7-2 combines with J gene TRBJ2-1; TRBD2 matches 9 bases. Germline loops: CDR1 SGHTA, CDR2 FQGNSA. The junction had 11 bases not matched to a gene; V was cut back by 5 bases and J by 6 bases. The CDR3 covers 16 residues.

V and J are TRBV6-1 and TRBJ2-1; 8 bases match TRBD2. The CDR3 runs to 16 residues. Germline lookup yields CDR1 MNHNS and CDR2 SASEGT. The ends lost 1 base at V and 5 bases at J; junction bases unmatched: 7. The CDR3 region is CASSEGAGGPNNEQFF. DNA of the CDR3: TGTGCCAGCAGTGAAGGGGCGGGGGGCCCGAACAATGAGCAGTTCTTC.

This clonotype came up many times. The chain joins TRBV5-6 to TRBJ1-1; D possibly corresponds to TRBD1 (5 bases). Deletions cut 2 bases from V and 2 bases from J, with 13 bases between. The CDR3 length is 15 residues. The germline gives CDR1 SGHDT, CDR2 YYEEEE. The CDR3 sequence: CASSFRGRDNTEAFF. The CDR3 nucleotides are TGTGCCAGCAGCTTCCGAGGGAGGGACAACACTGAAGCTTTCTTT.

V usage is TRBV19 and J usage is TRBJ2-3; D is perhaps TRBD1 or TRBD2 (5 bases each). The germline CDR1 and CDR2 sequences are LNHDA and SQIVND (reference sequence). This CDR3 spans 16 amino acids. V lost 6 bases, J lost 4 bases, and 20 bases lay in between. CDR3 protein: CASSPLGVRGPDTQYF. The CDR3 nucleotides are TGTGCCAGTAGCCCCCTTGGCGTCCGGGGACCAGATACGCAGTATTTT.

This chain uses TRBV6-1 with TRBJ2-4; a possible D gene is TRBD1 (5 bases). The germline gives CDR1 MNHNS, CDR2 SASEGT. The CDR3 contains 18 residues. Trimming left V 2 bases short and J 0 bases short, with 17 bases between. For the CDR3, the DNA is TGTGCCAGCAGTGAATTTGGGGCCACACTTTTAGCCAAAAACATTCAGTACTTC. Residues: CASSEFGATLLAKNIQYF.

The chain couples TRBV12-3 or TRBV12-4 to TRBJ2-4; D uncertain. This CDR3 contains 13 residues. Between the trimmed V and J ends, which lost 3 bases and 10 bases, there was a span of 13 bases. The CDR3 spells CASSFPPSQIQYF. The CDR3 DNA reads as TGTGCCAGCAGTTTTCCCCCCTCACAGATTCAGTACTTC.

This chain uses TRBV12-3 or TRBV12-4 with TRBJ1-1; D uncertain. The CDR3 contains 15 residues. Trimming shortened V by 3 bases and J by 5 bases, and 16 bases separated the two germline ends. This chain's CDR3 is CASSLVMWSLTEAFF. DNA for the CDR3: TGTGCCAGCAGTTTGGTCATGTGGAGTCTAACTGAAGCTTTCTTT.

Here the CDR3 reads CASSISPAGGPHGQFF. The CDR3 DNA reads as TGTGCCAGCAGCATTTCCCCAGCGGGGGGACCCCATGGGCAGTTCTTC. This chain uses TRBV3-1 with TRBJ2-1, with 9 nucleotides matching TRBD2. Germline assignment: CDR1 LGHDT and CDR2 YNNKEL (reference sequence). The CDR3 sequence is 16 residues long. V gave up 5 bases and J gave up 12 bases; unmatched junction bases: 17.

The V and J genes are TRBV11-2 and TRBJ2-1; 13 bases agree with TRBD2. J was trimmed by 14 bases and V by 0 bases; bases with no gene match: 4. Germline V lookup: CDR1 SGHAT, CDR2 FQNNGV. This CDR3 is 14 amino acids long. CDR3 loop: CASSLDPGTSGKFF. In nucleotides, the CDR3 is TGTGCCAGCAGCTTAGATCCCGGGACTAGCGGGAAGTTCTTC. Full variable domain (outside the CDR3, taken from reference TRBV11-2 and TRBJ2-1): EAGVAQSPRYKIIEKRQSVAFWCNPISGHATLYWYQQILGQGPKLLIQFQNNGVVDDSQLPKDRFSAERLKGVDSTLKIQPAKLEDSAVYLCASSLDPGTSGKFFGPGTRLTVL.

This chain links TRBV6-5 with TRBJ2-4, with a possible D match to TRBD1 (6 bases). Germline loops: CDR1 MNHEY, CDR2 SVGAGI. This CDR3 region has 15 residues. Deletions cut 4 bases from V and 2 bases from J, with 12 bases between. The CDR3 sequence is CASSSQGLTKNIQYF. The DNA of the CDR3 is TGTGCCAGCAGTTCACAGGGATTAACCAAAAACATTCAGTACTTC.

The chain carries TRBV12-3 or TRBV12-4 and TRBJ1-2; unclear D gene. The CDR3 totals 12 residues. Trimming left V 6 bases short and J 4 bases short, with 9 bases between. The CDR3 nucleotides are TGTGCCAGCAGCTCTAAGCCCTATGGCTACACCTTC. Residues: CASSSKPYGYTF.

This clonotype was counted between two and nine times. The rearrangement uses TRBV5-1 and TRBJ2-5; D is perhaps TRBD1 (6 bases). This CDR3 has 14 amino acids. Germline CDR1 SGHRS, CDR2 YFSETQ. V dropped 6 bases and J dropped 2 bases, with 14 bases sitting between them. CDR3 sequence reads: CASTPRTAQETQYF. The CDR3 DNA sequence: TGCGCCAGCACCCCAAGGACAGCACAAGAGACCCAGTACTTC.

This clonotype showed up just a few times. The chain links TRBV5-1 to TRBJ2-2, with 8 bases lining up with TRBD1. Germline V gene data show CDR1 as SGHRS and CDR2 as YFSETQ. The J segment lost 6 bases and the V segment lost 4 bases, leaving 17 bases of the junction unmatched. This CDR3 has 18 residues. The CDR3 bases are TGCGCCAGCAGCCCATTTCGAGGGAGCGACAGGGGTTCCGGGGAGCTGTTTTTT. It translates to CASSPFRGSDRGSGELFF.

The chain couples TRBV4-1 to TRBJ2-1; D is uncertain. The CDR3 extends over 17 amino acids. V was shortened by 3 bases and J by 0 bases, with 15 bases between the two germline ends. In germline, CDR1 is MGHRA, CDR2 YSYEKL. CDR3 loop: CASSQAHGASSYNEQFF. The CDR3 DNA follows: TGCGCCAGCAGCCAGGCCCACGGTGCAAGCTCCTACAATGAGCAGTTCTTC.

CDR3 coding DNA: TGTGCCAGCAAAGACCTCACAGGGGGGTTAGGGTCCCAGCATTTT. This codes for CASKDLTGGLGSQHF. The J gene is TRBJ1-5, the V gene TRBV27, with 8 bases matching TRBD1. Germline CDR1 and CDR2: MNHEY and SMNVEV (reference sequence). The junction had 16 bases not matched to a gene; V was cut back by 7 bases and J by 11 bases. CDR3 length equals 15 residues.

This clonotype turned up a few times. This chain joins TRBV7-8 and TRBJ2-7; no firm D call. The CDR3 is 15 amino acids. Trimming took 5 bases from V and 5 from J, leaving 19 bases between them. CDR1 is SGHVS and CDR2 is FQNEAQ in the germline V gene. CDR3 region: CASSPQHSDGDEQYF. In DNA form, the CDR3 reads TGTGCCAGCAGCCCCCAACATTCCGACGGCGACGAGCAGTACTTC.

This clonotype has only a few counts. The chain joins TRBV6-1 to TRBJ1-1, with 7 bases identical to TRBD1. Germline trimming cut 6 bases from V and 2 bases from J; bases unmatched to any gene: 9. The CDR3 has 15 residues. The germline V gene encodes CDR1 MNHNS and CDR2 SASEGT. CDR3 bases: TGTGCCAGCAGGACTTGGGGACAGAGCAACACTGAAGCTTTCTTT. Encoded protein: CASRTWGQSNTEAFF.

The CDR3 here is CASSHLGQGAYEQYF. CDR3 DNA sequence: TGCGCCAGCAGCCATTTAGGACAGGGGGCCTACGAGCAGTACTTC. The chain recombines TRBV4-1 with TRBJ2-7, with 10 nucleotides matching TRBD1. The CDR3 runs 15 residues. Germline V lookup: CDR1 MGHRA, CDR2 YSYEKL. V lost 3 bases and J lost 2; bases outside the gene matches: 4.

This clonotype was detected a few times. This chain links TRBV5-1 with TRBJ2-3; TRBD2 might be the D (6 bases). CDR1 is SGHRS, CDR2 YFSETQ, per germline. The CDR3 extends over 13 amino acids. Trimming pared 9 bases from V and 5 bases from J, leaving 16 bases between. The CDR3 bases are TGCGCCACCAGTTGGGGGGTCGAAGATACGCAGTATTTT. The encoded protein is CATSWGVEDTQYF.

The rearrangement uses TRBV12-3 or TRBV12-4 and TRBJ2-3; possible D gene TRBD2, 6 bases. V was cut by 6 bases and J by 13 bases, with 14 bases left in between. This CDR3 region has 11 residues. The DNA for the CDR3 is TGTGCCAGCAGATTGGAGGGCCCGGAGTATTTT. Protein: CASRLEGPEYF.

This clonotype was counted a few times. The chain has TRBV6-1 and TRBJ2-2; D remains ambiguous. V lost 6 bases and J lost 5, with 10 bases in between. CDR1 is MNHNS, CDR2 SASEGT, per germline. The CDR3 is 13 amino acids. CDR3 nucleotides: TGTGCCAGCAGAGTGAGGCCAACCGGGGAGCTGTTTTTT. This encodes CASRVRPTGELFF.

In its sample, this clonotype was seen once. CDR3 region: CASSPTTSAGGELFF. The CDR3 DNA is TGCGCCAGCAGCCCAACGACATCCGCCGGCGGGGAGCTGTTTTTT. The V call is TRBV5-1, the J call TRBJ2-2; D gene unclear. V lost 4 bases and J 7 bases, leaving 17 bases between the germline ends. Germline assignment: CDR1 SGHRS and CDR2 YFSETQ. This CDR3 region has 15 residues.

CDR3 coding DNA: TGTGCCAGCCCCAAAGGGCTGGACCATCGCACCGGGGAGCTGTTTTTT. Its translation: CASPKGLDHRTGELFF. The V and J genes are TRBV6-4 and TRBJ2-2, with unresolved D. From germline, CDR1 is MRHNA and CDR2 SNTAGT. Trimming took 8 bases from V and 4 from J, leaving 20 bases between them. The CDR3 covers 16 residues.

The rearrangement uses TRBV30 and TRBJ2-2; weak D call: TRBD2 (5 bases). The CDR3 has 16 residues. The germline V and J ends were trimmed by 3 bases and 4 bases, with 18 bases remaining between them. The germline V gene encodes CDR1 GTSNPN and CDR2 SVGIG (reference sequence). CDR3 bases: TGTGCCTGGAGAATATATCCGGGTCTAGCCACCGGGGAGCTGTTTTTT. Translated: CAWRIYPGLATGELFF.

This clonotype was found a few times. The chain combines TRBV15 with TRBJ1-5, with TRBD1 as a possible D gene (5 bases). The CDR3 has 13 residues. Trimming stripped 7 bases from V and 5 bases from J, with 12 bases between. Germline CDR1 is LNHNV and CDR2 is YYDKDF (reference sequence). The CDR3, as DNA: TGTGCCACCACAAGGGGTCTTGATCAGCCCCAGCATTTT. Amino acid sequence: CATTRGLDQPQHF. Drawing the rest from reference TRBV15 and TRBJ1-5, the complete variable domain is DAMVIQNPRYQVTQFGKPVTLSCSQTLNHNVMYWYQQKSSQAPKLLFHYYDKDFNNEADTPDNFQSRRPNTSFCFLDIRSPGLGDTAMYLCATTRGLDQPQHFGDGTRLSIL.

The chain has TRBV21-1 and TRBJ1-1; whether TRBD1, the table's D call, matches the DNA was not checked. TRBV21-1 is tagged as a pseudogene. CDR3 size: 14 residues. The DNA of the CDR3 is TGTGCCAGCAGCCCGCGGACAGGGGTGGGTGAAGCTTTCTTT. Translating it yields CASSPRTGVGEAFF.

This clonotype has at least ten counts. This chain links TRBV10-3 with TRBJ1-6, with TRBD1 matching 8 bases. Trimming cost V 0 bases and J 7 bases; bases outside gene matches: 5. This CDR3 has 16 residues. The germline CDR1 and CDR2 sequences are ENHRY and SYGVKD. The CDR3 reads CAISESERQGNSPLHF. CDR3 bases: TGTGCCATCAGTGAGTCCGAACGACAGGGGAATTCACCCCTCCACTTT.